Sequencing of this T cell receptor beta chain was carried out in a study of early T cells in non-severe SARS-CoV-2 infection. About the study: It was bulk RNA from unsorted whole blood that was sequenced, and the chains were unpaired.

The germline V gene encodes CDR1 SGDLS and CDR2 YYNGEE. V lost 1 base and J lost 6, with 11 bases in between. The CDR3 length is 15 residues. This clonotype was counted ten times or more. Attached unique molecular identifiers marked individual cDNA molecules. TCRdb re-called the 5' RACE reads with MiXCR, one entry per CDR3 protein. The sample yields about 46,000 distinct CDR3 sequences, 5.4% seen once. This TCR came from an adult who was a healthcare worker with PCR-confirmed SARS-CoV-2 infection or an uninfected control (not recorded which). The chain joins TRBV9 to TRBJ2-6; D is tentatively TRBD1 or TRBD2 (5 bases each). Sequences were derived from whole blood, sampled at baseline. This CDR3 is CASSVRGEEANVLTF. As DNA, the CDR3 is TGTGCCAGCAGCGTAAGAGGGGAAGAGGCCAACGTCCTGACTTTC.